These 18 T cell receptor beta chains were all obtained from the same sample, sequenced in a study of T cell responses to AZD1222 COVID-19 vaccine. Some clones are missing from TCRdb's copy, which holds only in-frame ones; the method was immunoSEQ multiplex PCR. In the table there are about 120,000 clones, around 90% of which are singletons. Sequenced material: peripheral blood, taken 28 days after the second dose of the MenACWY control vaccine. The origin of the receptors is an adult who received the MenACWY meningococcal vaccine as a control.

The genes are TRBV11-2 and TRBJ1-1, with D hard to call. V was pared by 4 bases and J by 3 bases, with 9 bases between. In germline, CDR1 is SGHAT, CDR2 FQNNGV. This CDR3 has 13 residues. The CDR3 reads CASSSGRHTEAFF. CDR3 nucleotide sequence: TGTGCCAGCAGCTCCGGACGGCACACTGAAGCTTTCTTT.

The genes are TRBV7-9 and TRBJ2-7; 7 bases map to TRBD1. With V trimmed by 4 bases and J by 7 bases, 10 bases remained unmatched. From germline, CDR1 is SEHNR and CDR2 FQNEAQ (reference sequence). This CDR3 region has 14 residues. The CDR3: CASSYEGTAWEQYF. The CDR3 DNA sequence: TGTGCCAGCAGCTACGAAGGGACAGCCTGGGAGCAGTACTTC.

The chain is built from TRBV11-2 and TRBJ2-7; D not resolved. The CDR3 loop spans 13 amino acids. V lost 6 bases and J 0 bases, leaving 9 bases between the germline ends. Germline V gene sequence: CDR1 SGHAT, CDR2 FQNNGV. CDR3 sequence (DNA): TGTGCCAGCAGGGGGATAGGCTCCTACGAGCAGTACTTC. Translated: CASRGIGSYEQYF.

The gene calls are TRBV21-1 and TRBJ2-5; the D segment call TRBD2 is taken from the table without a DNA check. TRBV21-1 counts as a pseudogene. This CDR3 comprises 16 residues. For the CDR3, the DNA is TGTGCCAGCAGCAATGGGACTAGCGGGAGAGGAGAGACCCAGTACTTC. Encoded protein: CASSNGTSGRGETQYF.

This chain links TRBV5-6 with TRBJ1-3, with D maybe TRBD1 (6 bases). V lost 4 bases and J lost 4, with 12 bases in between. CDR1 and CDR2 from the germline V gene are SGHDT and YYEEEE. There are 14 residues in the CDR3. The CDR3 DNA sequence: TGTGCCAGCAGCGGAGGGGGGAACGGAAACACCATATATTTT. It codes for CASSGGGNGNTIYF.

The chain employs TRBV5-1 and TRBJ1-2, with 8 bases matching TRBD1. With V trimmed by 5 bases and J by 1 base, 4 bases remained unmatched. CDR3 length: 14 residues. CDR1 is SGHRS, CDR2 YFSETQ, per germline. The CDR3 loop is CASRPDRDNYGYTF. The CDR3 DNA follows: TGCGCCAGCAGACCGGACAGGGATAACTATGGCTACACCTTC.

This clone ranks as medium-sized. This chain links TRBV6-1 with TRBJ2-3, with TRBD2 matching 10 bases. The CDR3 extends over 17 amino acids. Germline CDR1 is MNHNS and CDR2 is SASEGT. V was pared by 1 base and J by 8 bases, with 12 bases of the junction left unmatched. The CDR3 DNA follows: TGTGCCAGCAGTGAAGGGCCTAGCGGGGGCTCAGAGTGTACGCAGTATTTT. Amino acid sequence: CASSEGPSGGSECTQYF.

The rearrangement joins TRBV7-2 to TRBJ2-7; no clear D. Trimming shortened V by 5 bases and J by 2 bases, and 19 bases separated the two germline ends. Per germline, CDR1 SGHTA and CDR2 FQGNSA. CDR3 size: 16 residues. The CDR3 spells CASSRNGRALTYEQYF. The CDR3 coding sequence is TGTGCCAGCAGCCGGAACGGACGAGCCTTGACCTACGAGCAGTACTTC. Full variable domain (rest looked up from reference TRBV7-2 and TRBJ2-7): GAGVSQSPSNKVTEKGKDVELRCDPISGHTALYWYRQSLGQGLEFLIYFQGNSAPDKSGLPSDRFSAERTGGSVSTLTIQRTQQEDSAVYLCASSRNGRALTYEQYFGPGTRLTVT.

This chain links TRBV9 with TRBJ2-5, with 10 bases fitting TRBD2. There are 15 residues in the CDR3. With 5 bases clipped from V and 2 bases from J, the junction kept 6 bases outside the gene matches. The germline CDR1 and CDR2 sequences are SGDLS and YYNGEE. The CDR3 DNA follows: TGTGCCAGCAGTCCCGGGACTAGCGCACAAGAGACCCAGTACTTC. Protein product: CASSPGTSAQETQYF.

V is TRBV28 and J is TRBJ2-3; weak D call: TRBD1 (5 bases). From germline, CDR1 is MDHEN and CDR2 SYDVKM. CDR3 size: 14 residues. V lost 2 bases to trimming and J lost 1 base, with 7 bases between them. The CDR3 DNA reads TGTGCCAGCAGTTTAGGCAGGGGCACAGATACGCAGTATTTT. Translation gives CASSLGRGTDTQYF.

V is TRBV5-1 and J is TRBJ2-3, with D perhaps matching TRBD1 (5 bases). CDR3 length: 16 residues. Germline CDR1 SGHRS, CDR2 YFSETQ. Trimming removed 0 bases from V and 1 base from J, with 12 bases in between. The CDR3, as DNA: TGCGCCAGCAGCTTGGAAGGGGTAGGGGGCACAGATACGCAGTATTTT. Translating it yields CASSLEGVGGTDTQYF.

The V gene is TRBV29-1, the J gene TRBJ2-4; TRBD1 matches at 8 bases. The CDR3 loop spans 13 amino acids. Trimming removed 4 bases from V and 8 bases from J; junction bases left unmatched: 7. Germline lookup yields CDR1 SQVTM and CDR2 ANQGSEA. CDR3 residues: CSVGATGGDIQYF. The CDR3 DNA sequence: TGCAGCGTTGGGGCTACAGGGGGAGACATTCAGTACTTC.

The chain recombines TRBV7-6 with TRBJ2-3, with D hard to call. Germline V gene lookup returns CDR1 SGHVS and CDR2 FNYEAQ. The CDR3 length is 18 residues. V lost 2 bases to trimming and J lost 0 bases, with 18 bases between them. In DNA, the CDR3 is TGTGCCAGCAGCTTATCGTGGGGAACTTCCTCTAGCACAGATACGCAGTATTTT. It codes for CASSLSWGTSSSTDTQYF.

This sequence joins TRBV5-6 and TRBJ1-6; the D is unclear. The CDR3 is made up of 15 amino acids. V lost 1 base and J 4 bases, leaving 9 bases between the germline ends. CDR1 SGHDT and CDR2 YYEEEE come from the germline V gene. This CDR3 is CASSLRPEYNSPLHF. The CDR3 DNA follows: TGTGCCAGCAGCTTGAGGCCGGAATATAATTCACCCCTCCACTTT.

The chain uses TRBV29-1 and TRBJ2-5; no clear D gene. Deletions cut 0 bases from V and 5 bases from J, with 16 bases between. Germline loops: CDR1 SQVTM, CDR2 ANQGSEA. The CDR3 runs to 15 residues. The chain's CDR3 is CSVEDQRKPGETQYF. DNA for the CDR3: TGCAGCGTTGAAGATCAGAGGAAACCCGGGGAGACCCAGTACTTC.

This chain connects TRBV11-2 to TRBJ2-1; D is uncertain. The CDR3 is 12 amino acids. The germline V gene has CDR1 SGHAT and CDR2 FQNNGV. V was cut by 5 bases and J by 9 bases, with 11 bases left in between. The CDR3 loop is CASSPVLSEQFF. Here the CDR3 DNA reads TGTGCCAGCAGCCCGGTCCTTTCTGAGCAGTTCTTC.

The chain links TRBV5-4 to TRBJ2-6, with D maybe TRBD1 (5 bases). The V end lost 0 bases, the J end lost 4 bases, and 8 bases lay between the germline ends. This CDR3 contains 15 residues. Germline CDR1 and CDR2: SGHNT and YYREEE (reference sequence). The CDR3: CASSLGTRGANVLTF. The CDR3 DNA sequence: TGTGCCAGCAGCTTGGGGACAAGGGGGGCCAACGTCCTGACTTTC.

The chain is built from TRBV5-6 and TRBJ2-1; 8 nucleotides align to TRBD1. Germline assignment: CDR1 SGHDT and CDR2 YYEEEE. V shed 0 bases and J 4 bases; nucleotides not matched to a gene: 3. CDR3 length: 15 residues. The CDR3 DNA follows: TGTGCCAGCAGCTTGGGACAGGGGCTTTACAATGAGCAGTTCTTC. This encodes CASSLGQGLYNEQFF.